The sequence of this TCR beta chain was determined in a study of OX40 agonist ivuxolimab in advanced cancers. Whole-study results and caveats: Undetermined was the antigen specificity of the expanded peripheral T cells. Compared with others, partial responders at 0.1-3.0 mg/kg displayed clonal expansion among the lowest. The authors also found low normalized T-cell clonal expansion in some nonresponders.

Assay used: immunoSEQ multiplex PCR; TCRdb lists only in-frame clones, some missing. The table records about 100,000 clones, less than 90% of them present only once. The germline V gene has CDR1 PRHDT and CDR2 FYEKMQ (reference sequence). This CDR3 is 14 amino acids long. V was clipped by 5 bases and J by 8 bases, with 18 bases between them. The sample holds a few counts of this clone. The antigen remains unidentified. Researchers took blood at baseline, on cycle 4 day 1, and on cycle 7 day 1. The sequencing used CD4+ or CD8+ T cells sorted from blood, collected in a trial of the OX40 agonist ivuxolimab. The TCR was taken from an adult with an advanced solid tumor such as melanoma, head and neck, liver or kidney cancer. The chain uses TRBV13 and TRBJ1-1; D might be TRBD1 (5 bases). As DNA, the CDR3 is TGTGCCAGCAGCCCGGGACCGCGGTTGGGCGAAGCTTTCTTT. Encoded protein: CASSPGPRLGEAFF.